This T cell receptor beta chain was sequenced in a study of blood T cell repertoires in COVID-19. The overall study: T cells, B-cell-depleted T cells, or PBMCs provided the cDNA or gDNA that served as material.

The CDR3 consists of 14 residues. The junction had 1 base not matched to a gene; V was cut back by 0 bases and J by 6 bases. Per the germline V gene, CDR1 is KGHSH and CDR2 is LQKENI. Method: immunoSEQ multiplex PCR; TCRdb's copy keeps in-frame clones and lacks some. This table holds a few hundred thousand clones, around 88% found once. Seattle researchers signed up patients amid active infection and tracked them longitudinally. The sample consisted of peripheral blood. The chain combines TRBV18 with TRBJ1-2, with 10 bases that match TRBD1. The source of this sequence is a woman younger than 45 with COVID-19, enrolled during active disease. Written as DNA, the CDR3 is TGTGCCAGCTCACCACCGGGACAGGGGAATGGCTACACCTTC. As protein: CASSPPGQGNGYTF.